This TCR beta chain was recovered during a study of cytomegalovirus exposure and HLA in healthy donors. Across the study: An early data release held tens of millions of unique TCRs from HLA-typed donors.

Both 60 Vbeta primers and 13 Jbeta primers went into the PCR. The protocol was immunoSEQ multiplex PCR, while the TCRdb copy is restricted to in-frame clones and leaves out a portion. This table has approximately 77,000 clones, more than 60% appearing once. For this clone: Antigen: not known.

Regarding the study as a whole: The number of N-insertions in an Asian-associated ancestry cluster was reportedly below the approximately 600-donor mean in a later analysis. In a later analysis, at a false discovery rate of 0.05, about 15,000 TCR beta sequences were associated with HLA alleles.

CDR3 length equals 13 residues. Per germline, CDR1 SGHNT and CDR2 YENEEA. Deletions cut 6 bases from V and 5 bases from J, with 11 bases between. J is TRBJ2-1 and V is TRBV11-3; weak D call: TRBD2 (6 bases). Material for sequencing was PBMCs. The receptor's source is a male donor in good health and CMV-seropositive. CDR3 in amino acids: CASSPGGNNEQFF. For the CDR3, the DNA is TGTGCCAGCAGTCCTGGGGGGAACAATGAGCAGTTCTTC.